The rows below give T cell receptor beta chains drawn from one sample of a study of graft-versus-host responses after intestinal transplantation. Assay used: immunoSEQ multiplex PCR; TCRdb lists only in-frame clones, some missing. This table holds over 90,000 clones, more than 85% found once. Their specific antigens are unknown. Sample: unstimulated CD8+ T cells sorted from spleen or lymph node cells, taken before intestinal transplant. The receptors were sampled from a human donor who received an intestinal transplant. Each CDR3 is given with its conserved first and last residue. A D gene is named only where the DNA matches it firmly. For some rows the clone size is stated as once, few or many, or as a class when expanded; others skip it.

abundance | d_gene | j_gene | v_gene | CDR3aa | CDR3nt
- | TRBD1 | TRBJ2-7 | TRBV5-1 | CASSNDRESSVGYDQYF | TGCGCCAGCAGCAACGACAGGGAAAGCTCGGTGGGCTACGATCAGTACTTC
- | TRBD2 | TRBJ2-3 | TRBV30 | CAWGLAGSTDTQYF | TGTGCCTGGGGACTAGCGGGGAGCACAGATACGCAGTATTTT
- | - | TRBJ1-2 | TRBV6-5 | CASSYNREGDYGYTF | TGTGCCAGCAGTTACAACAGGGAGGGGGACTATGGCTACACCTTC
- | TRBD1 | TRBJ2-5 | TRBV19 | CASSSTGQGWQETQYF | TGTGCCAGTAGTTCAACAGGACAGGGGTGGCAAGAGACCCAGTACTTC
- | TRBD1 | TRBJ2-3 | TRBV30 | CASTGGDTDTQYF | TGTGCCAGTACAGGGGGCGACACAGATACGCAGTATTTT
- | - | TRBJ2-2 | TRBV6-5 | CASSYSHTGELFF | TGTGCCAGCAGTTACAGCCACACCGGGGAGCTGTTTTTT
- | TRBD1 | TRBJ2-3 | TRBV11-2 | CASSSLPDRELSADTQYF | TGTGCCAGCAGCTCCCTCCCCGACAGGGAATTATCGGCAGATACGCAGTATTTT
- | TRBD1 | TRBJ2-1 | TRBV7-9 | CASSRWDRGYEQFF | TGTGCCAGCAGTCGATGGGACAGGGGCTATGAGCAGTTCTTC
- | - | TRBJ2-6 | TRBV4-1 | CASSQDQVGSSGANVLTF | TGCGCCAGCAGCCAAGATCAAGTAGGGAGCTCTGGGGCCAACGTCCTGACTTTC
- | TRBD1 | TRBJ2-1 | TRBV5-1 | CASSLWTGYNEQFF | TGCGCCAGCAGCTTGTGGACAGGGTACAATGAGCAGTTCTTC
- | - | TRBJ2-7 | TRBV7-9 | CASSFSVDTSSYEQYF | TGTGCCAGCAGCTTTTCAGTGGACACCAGCTCCTACGAGCAGTACTTC
few | - | TRBJ1-3 | TRBV29-1 | CSVADSSGNTIYF | TGCAGCGTTGCCGACAGCTCTGGAAACACCATATATTTT
- | - | TRBJ1-3 | TRBV4-1 | CASSQVRGSGNTIYF | TGCGCCAGCAGCCAGGTCAGGGGTTCTGGAAACACCATATATTTT
- | - | TRBJ2-7 | TRBV7-9 | CASSFQAYEQYF | TGTGCCAGCAGCTTCCAGGCCTACGAGCAGTACTTC